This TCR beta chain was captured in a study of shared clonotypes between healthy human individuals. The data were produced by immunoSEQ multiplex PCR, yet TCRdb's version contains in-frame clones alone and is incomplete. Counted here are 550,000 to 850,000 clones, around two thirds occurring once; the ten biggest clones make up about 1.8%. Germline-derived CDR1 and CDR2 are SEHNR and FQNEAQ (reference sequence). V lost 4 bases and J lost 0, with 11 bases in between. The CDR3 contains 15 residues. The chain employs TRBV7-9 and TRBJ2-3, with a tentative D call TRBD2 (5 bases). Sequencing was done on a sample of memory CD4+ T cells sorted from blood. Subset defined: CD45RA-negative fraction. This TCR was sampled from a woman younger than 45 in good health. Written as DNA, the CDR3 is TGTGCCAGCAGCTCCGACTATTCTAGCACAGATACGCAGTATTTT. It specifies CASSSDYSSTDTQYF.